This T cell receptor beta chain appears in the sequencing data of a study of T cell responses to AZD1222 COVID-19 vaccine. The overall study: Pooled in the analysis were second doses at about 4 or about 12 weeks. Study findings and constraints: After the peak T cell response, and only then, were repertoires sampled. Seropositive status at baseline applied to only a handful of AZD1222 recipients. The breadth and depth of Spike-specific TCRs increased once two AZD1222 doses had been given.

In the case of this clone: Its antigen is unknown.

This CDR3 is built from 14 residues. CDR1 is SGHTA and CDR2 is FQGNSA in the germline V gene. V was shortened by 0 bases and J by 4 bases, with 6 bases between the two germline ends. Method: immunoSEQ multiplex PCR; TCRdb's copy keeps in-frame clones and lacks some. Among 110,000 or so clones listed, 90% to 95% were seen once. This chain links TRBV7-2 with TRBJ1-4, with D unclear. Sequencing was performed on peripheral blood, taken on day 0 of AZD1222 vaccination. This receptor was identified in an adult in good health. The CDR3 loop is CASSLAALNEKLFF. For the CDR3, the DNA is TGTGCCAGCAGCTTAGCGGCGCTTAATGAAAAACTGTTTTTT.